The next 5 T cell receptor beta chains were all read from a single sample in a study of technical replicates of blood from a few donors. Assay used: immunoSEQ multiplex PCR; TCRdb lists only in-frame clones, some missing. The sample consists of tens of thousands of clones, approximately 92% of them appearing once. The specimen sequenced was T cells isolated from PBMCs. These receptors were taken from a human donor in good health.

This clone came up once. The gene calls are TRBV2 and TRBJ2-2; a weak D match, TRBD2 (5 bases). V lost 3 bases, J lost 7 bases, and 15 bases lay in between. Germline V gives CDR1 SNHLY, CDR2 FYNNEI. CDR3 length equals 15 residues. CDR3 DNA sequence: TGTGCCAGCAGTGACGGACTCTTGGGGAACGGGGAGCTGTTTTTT. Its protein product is CASSDGLLGNGELFF.

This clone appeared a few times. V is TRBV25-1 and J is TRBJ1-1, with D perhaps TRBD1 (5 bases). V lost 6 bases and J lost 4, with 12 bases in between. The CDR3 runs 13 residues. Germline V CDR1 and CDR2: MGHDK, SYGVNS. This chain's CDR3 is CASSRMGGTEAFF. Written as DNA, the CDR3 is TGTGCCAGCAGCCGGATGGGGGGCACTGAAGCTTTCTTT.

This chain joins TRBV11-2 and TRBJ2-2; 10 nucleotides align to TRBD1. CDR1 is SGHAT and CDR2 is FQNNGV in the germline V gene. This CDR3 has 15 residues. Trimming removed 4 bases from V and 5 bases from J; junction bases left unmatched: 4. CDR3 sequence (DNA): TGTGCCAGCAGCTCGAGGGGACAGGGGACCGGGGAGCTGTTTTTT. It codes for CASSSRGQGTGELFF.

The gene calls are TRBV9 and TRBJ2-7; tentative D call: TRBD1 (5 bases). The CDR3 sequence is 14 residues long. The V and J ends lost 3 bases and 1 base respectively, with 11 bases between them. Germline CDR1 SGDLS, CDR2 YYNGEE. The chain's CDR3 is CASSGGLGSYEQYF. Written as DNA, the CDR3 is TGTGCCAGCAGCGGGGGCCTAGGGTCCTACGAGCAGTACTTC.

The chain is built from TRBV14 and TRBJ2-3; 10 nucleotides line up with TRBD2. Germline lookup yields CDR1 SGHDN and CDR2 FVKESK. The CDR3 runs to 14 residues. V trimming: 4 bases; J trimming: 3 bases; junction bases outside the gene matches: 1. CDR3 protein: CASSLGLATDTQYF. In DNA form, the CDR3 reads TGTGCCAGCAGCCTGGGACTAGCGACAGATACGCAGTATTTT. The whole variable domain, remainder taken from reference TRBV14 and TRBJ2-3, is EAGVTQFPSHSVIEKGQTVTLRCDPISGHDNLYWYRRVMGKEIKFLLHFVKESKQDESGMPNNRFLAERTGGTYSTLKVQPAELEDSGVYFCASSLGLATDTQYFGPGTRLTVL.